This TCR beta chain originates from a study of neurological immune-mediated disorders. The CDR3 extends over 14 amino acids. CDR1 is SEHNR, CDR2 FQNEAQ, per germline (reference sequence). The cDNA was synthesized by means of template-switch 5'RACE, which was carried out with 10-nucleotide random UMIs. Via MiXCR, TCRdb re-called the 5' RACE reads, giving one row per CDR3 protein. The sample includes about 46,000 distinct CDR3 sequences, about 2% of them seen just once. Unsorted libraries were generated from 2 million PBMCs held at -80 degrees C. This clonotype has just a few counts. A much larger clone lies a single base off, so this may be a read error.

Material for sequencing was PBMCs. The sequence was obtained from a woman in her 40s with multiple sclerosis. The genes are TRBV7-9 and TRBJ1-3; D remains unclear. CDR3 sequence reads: CASSPTGLGKTIYF. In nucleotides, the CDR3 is TGTGCCAGCAGCCCAACGGGCCTGGGAAAAACCATATATTTT.